This is a list of T cell receptor beta chains from one sample in a study of blood T cell repertoires in COVID-19. Generated by immunoSEQ multiplex PCR, the TCRdb table keeps only in-frame clones and is missing some. This sample has 250,000 or so clones, with 84% found just once. The sequenced sample was peripheral blood. The origin of the receptors is a woman between 40 and 55 years old who had recovered from COVID-19. CDR3s include the opening cysteine and the closing phenylalanine or tryptophan. The order of the fields is V gene, clone size, D gene, J gene, CDR3 DNA, CDR3 protein. The D gene is left open where the match is weak. Only part of the rows carry a size: once, few, many, or a class if the clone is expanded.

v_call: TRBV18
clone_size: once
d_call: -
j_call: TRBJ1-5
cdr3_nt: TGTGCCAGCTCCGGTTCGGGGGGACACAATCAGCCCCAGCATTTT
cdr3_aa: CASSGSGGHNQPQHF

v_call: TRBV5-1
clone_size: once
d_call: -
j_call: TRBJ1-3
cdr3_nt: TGCGCCAGCAGCCCCGGACAAGTCGCAGGAAACACCATATATTTT
cdr3_aa: CASSPGQVAGNTIYF

v_call: TRBV5-4
clone_size: -
d_call: -
j_call: TRBJ2-5
cdr3_nt: TGTGCCAGCAGCCCTCGGAAGGGGGACCAAGAGACCCAGTACTTC
cdr3_aa: CASSPRKGDQETQYF

v_call: TRBV3-1/TRBV3-2
clone_size: -
d_call: -
j_call: TRBJ2-7
cdr3_nt: TGTGCCAGCAGCCAAACGGGGTGGGGGAGGTACGAGCAGTACTTC
cdr3_aa: CASSQTGWGRYEQYF

v_call: TRBV28
clone_size: -
d_call: -
j_call: TRBJ1-2
cdr3_nt: TGTGCCAGCAGAGATCACAGGCAAGCTCGTGGCTACACCTTC
cdr3_aa: CASRDHRQARGYTF

v_call: TRBV4-1
clone_size: -
d_call: -
j_call: TRBJ2-3
cdr3_nt: TGCGCCAGCAGCCAAGAGGCAGATGCAGATACGCAGTATTTT
cdr3_aa: CASSQEADADTQYF

v_call: TRBV28
clone_size: -
d_call: TRBD2
j_call: TRBJ2-7
cdr3_nt: TGTGCCAGCAGGTCAGCGGGGAACGTCTACGAGCAGTACTTC
cdr3_aa: CASRSAGNVYEQYF

v_call: TRBV15
clone_size: -
d_call: -
j_call: TRBJ1-1
cdr3_nt: TGTGCCACCAGCGGAAGCCGGGGTACTGAAGCTTTCTTT
cdr3_aa: CATSGSRGTEAFF

v_call: TRBV19
clone_size: -
d_call: TRBD1
j_call: TRBJ1-2
cdr3_nt: TGTGCCAGTAGCCAAACAGGGGTAGATGGCTACACCTTC
cdr3_aa: CASSQTGVDGYTF

v_call: TRBV11-3
clone_size: once
d_call: -
j_call: TRBJ1-6
cdr3_nt: TGTGCCAGCAGCTTAGAGGGGGACCCCCTGGAGGGTGAAAATTCACCCCTCCACTTT
cdr3_aa: CASSLEGDPLEGENSPLHF

v_call: TRBV28
clone_size: -
d_call: -
j_call: TRBJ1-5
cdr3_nt: TGTGCCAGCAGTTCACAGGGTCAGCCCCAGCATTTT
cdr3_aa: CASSSQGQPQHF

v_call: TRBV5-5
clone_size: -
d_call: TRBD1
j_call: TRBJ2-2
cdr3_nt: TGTGCCAGCAGCTCCGACGGGACAGGGGGCGGCGGGGAGCTGTTTTTT
cdr3_aa: CASSSDGTGGGGELFF

v_call: TRBV7-9
clone_size: -
d_call: -
j_call: TRBJ1-2
cdr3_nt: TGTGCCAGCAGCTTAGTCAGCGCGCGAAGCTACACCTTC
cdr3_aa: CASSLVSARSYTF

v_call: TRBV3-1/TRBV3-2
clone_size: -
d_call: TRBD1
j_call: TRBJ2-1
cdr3_nt: TGTGCCAGCAGCCAAGCAATGGGACAGGGTGTAAGTGAGCAGTTCTTC
cdr3_aa: CASSQAMGQGVSEQFF

v_call: TRBV11-3
clone_size: -
d_call: -
j_call: TRBJ2-7
cdr3_nt: TGTGCCAGCAGCTCCTTCGGGGAGCAGTACTTC
cdr3_aa: CASSSFGEQYF

v_call: TRBV7-3
clone_size: -
d_call: TRBD1
j_call: TRBJ2-5
cdr3_nt: TGTGCCAGCAGCTTAATGGGGTCCAGGGGGTTACGGGAGACCCAGTACTTC
cdr3_aa: CASSLMGSRGLRETQYF

v_call: TRBV20-1
clone_size: -
d_call: TRBD1
j_call: TRBJ1-1
cdr3_nt: TGCAGTGCTCGAAGGGACAGGGAAGCTTTCTTT
cdr3_aa: CSARRDREAFF

v_call: TRBV5-1
clone_size: -
d_call: TRBD1
j_call: TRBJ2-2
cdr3_nt: TGCGCCAGCAGCCCGGGTCACAGGGGGAACACCGGGGAGCTGTTTTTT
cdr3_aa: CASSPGHRGNTGELFF

v_call: TRBV7-9
clone_size: -
d_call: -
j_call: TRBJ1-4
cdr3_nt: TGTGCCAGCAGCTTCACGGGGGCAACTAATGAAAAACTGTTTTTT
cdr3_aa: CASSFTGATNEKLFF

v_call: TRBV19
clone_size: -
d_call: -
j_call: TRBJ2-4
cdr3_nt: TGTGCCAGTAGTTCCTTGACAGGAGCCAAAAACATTCAGTACTTC
cdr3_aa: CASSSLTGAKNIQYF

v_call: TRBV2
clone_size: once
d_call: -
j_call: TRBJ2-5
cdr3_nt: TGTGCCAGCAGCCTAGGAGGGCCCGCCCAAGAGACCCAGTACTTC
cdr3_aa: CASSLGGPAQETQYF

v_call: TRBV7-7
clone_size: -
d_call: TRBD1
j_call: TRBJ2-2
cdr3_nt: TGTGCCAGCAGCACCGGACAGGGGGACACCGGGGAGCTGTTTTTT
cdr3_aa: CASSTGQGDTGELFF

v_call: TRBV19
clone_size: -
d_call: -
j_call: TRBJ1-4
cdr3_nt: TGTGCCAGTAGACACAGGGCAACTAATGAAAAACTGTTTTTT
cdr3_aa: CASRHRATNEKLFF

v_call: TRBV11-3
clone_size: -
d_call: TRBD1
j_call: TRBJ2-5
cdr3_nt: TGTGCCAGCAGCCCGAGCGGCGGGACAGGGCAAGAGACCCAGTACTTC
cdr3_aa: CASSPSGGTGQETQYF

v_call: TRBV3-1/TRBV3-2
clone_size: -
d_call: -
j_call: TRBJ2-5
cdr3_nt: TGTGCCAGCAGCCCGCAGGGGATGGAGACCCAGTACTTC
cdr3_aa: CASSPQGMETQYF

v_call: TRBV18
clone_size: -
d_call: -
j_call: TRBJ1-3
cdr3_nt: TGTGCCAGCTCACCGATGGAGGGACGGGGAAACACCATATATTTT
cdr3_aa: CASSPMEGRGNTIYF

v_call: TRBV3-1/TRBV3-2
clone_size: few
d_call: -
j_call: TRBJ2-5
cdr3_nt: TGTGCCAGCAGCCAATCAGCGTACCAAGAGACCCAGTACTTC
cdr3_aa: CASSQSAYQETQYF

v_call: TRBV4-1
clone_size: -
d_call: -
j_call: TRBJ1-5
cdr3_nt: TGCGCCAGCAGCCAAGTTGCACGGGGGGACCAGCCCCAGCATTTT
cdr3_aa: CASSQVARGDQPQHF

v_call: TRBV3-1/TRBV3-2
clone_size: -
d_call: -
j_call: TRBJ1-2
cdr3_nt: TGTGCCAGCAGCCAAGGGTCGGGCTATGGCTACACCTTC
cdr3_aa: CASSQGSGYGYTF

v_call: TRBV10-3
clone_size: -
d_call: -
j_call: TRBJ2-1
cdr3_nt: TGTGCCATCAGGGACCCGGGGGCTAGCGGATACAATGAGCAGTTCTTC
cdr3_aa: CAIRDPGASGYNEQFF

v_call: TRBV11-2
clone_size: -
d_call: TRBD2
j_call: TRBJ2-5
cdr3_nt: TGTGCCAGCAGCGGACGACTAGCGGGGGATATTTTCCAAGAGACCCAGTACTTC
cdr3_aa: CASSGRLAGDIFQETQYF